The sequence of this T cell receptor beta chain was determined in a study of shared clonotypes between healthy human individuals. The wider study: Per-donor plates numbered three CD4 naive, three CD4 memory, two CD8 naive and one CD8 memory. Study-wide points: An expected dependence of interdonor clonotype sharing on sequencing depth was noted.

Note on this clone: What it binds is not known.

Every immunoSEQ plate was one replicate of a subset's evenly spread DNA. Under the authors' procedure: ImmunoSEQ only sent back junction sequences with no quality scores, so filtering was done differently. Assay: immunoSEQ multiplex PCR; the TCRdb copy retains only in-frame clones and omits some. V and J calls and clone size are those listed in that table; D and trimming were worked out from the DNA. The sample lists 300,000 or so clones, roughly 70% occurring once. Germline V gene lookup returns CDR1 WNHNN and CDR2 SYGVQD (reference sequence). CDR3 size: 12 residues. Trimming stripped 6 bases from V and 2 bases from J, with 8 bases between.

The TCR sequence derives from a man aged 25 to 45 in good health. The source material was memory CD4+ T cells sorted from blood. Sample subset: CD45RA-negative fraction. The chain joins TRBV10-1 to TRBJ2-7; D unresolved. For the CDR3, the DNA is TGCGCCAGCAGAGTCCGACCCTACGAGCAGTACTTC. Its translation is CASRVRPYEQYF.